Shown below are 21 T cell receptor beta chains from a single sample sequenced in a study of T-cell reconstitution after alpha-beta-depleted transplantation in children. Preparation of the TCRbeta library used unique molecular identifiers. In TCRdb, the PCR reads were re-called with MiXCR into one record per CDR3 protein. The table has 350,000 to 500,000 distinct CDR3 sequences, roughly 44% seen once. The sequences come from PBMCs, collected before TCRalphabeta/CD19-depleted stem cell transplant. Receptors were obtained from a girl aged 2-15 years with aplastic anemia, due to receive a stem cell transplant.

The chain is built from TRBV7-9 and TRBJ1-1; possibly TRBD1 for D (5 bases). CDR1 is SEHNR, CDR2 FQNEAQ, per germline (reference sequence). With 4 bases removed from V and 3 bases from J, the gap between germline ends came to 9 bases. The length of the CDR3 is 13 residues. The CDR3 here is CASSYSGDTEAFF. The CDR3 region has the DNA TGTGCCAGCAGCTACTCGGGGGACACTGAAGCTTTCTTT. Drawing the rest from reference TRBV7-9 and TRBJ1-1, the complete variable domain is DTGVSQNPRHKITKRGQNVTFRCDPISEHNRLYWYRQTLGQGPEFLTYFQNEAQLEKSRLLSDRFSAERPKGSFSTLEIQRTEQGDSAMYLCASSYSGDTEAFFGQGTRLTVV.

The table lists this clonotype with a few counts. Given a much more abundant clone one base away, this may be a read error. The rearrangement uses TRBV20-1 and TRBJ1-2; no clear D gene. This CDR3 spans 10 amino acids. Germline assignment: CDR1 DFQATT and CDR2 SNEGSKA (reference sequence). V was pared by 4 bases and J by 5 bases, with 5 bases between. CDR3: CSAIDYGYTF. The CDR3 DNA reads as TGCAGTGCTATAGATTATGGCTACACCTTC.

The rearrangement joins TRBV7-9 to TRBJ2-2, with 7 nucleotides matching TRBD2. The CDR3 sequence is 15 residues long. J gave up 3 bases and V 8 bases, and 9 bases lay outside the gene matches. Germline V lookup: CDR1 SEHNR, CDR2 FQNEAQ (reference sequence). CDR3 bases: TGTGCCAGCGGGAGGGCCAGAGTAGACACCGGGGAGCTGTTTTTT. Residues: CASGRARVDTGELFF.

This sequence joins TRBV12-3 or TRBV12-4 and TRBJ2-1; the D gene is possibly TRBD2 (5 bases). V lost 4 bases and J lost 4, with 20 bases in between. The CDR3 covers 17 residues. The CDR3 is CASSSFWGAEVYNEQFF. Written as DNA, the CDR3 is TGTGCCAGCAGTTCTTTCTGGGGAGCGGAGGTTTACAATGAGCAGTTCTTC.

Many counts were recorded for this clonotype. This chain links TRBV6-5 with TRBJ2-1; 8 bases map to TRBD2. CDR1 is MNHEY, CDR2 SVGAGI, per germline. V dropped 8 bases and J dropped 5; count of bases not matched to a gene: 11. The CDR3 is made up of 15 amino acids. The CDR3 nucleotides read TGTGCCAGCTTTCCACTAGCGGTGGGGAACAATGAGCAGTTCTTC. Protein product: CASFPLAVGNNEQFF.

Ten or more counts support this clonotype. The chain combines TRBV7-3 with TRBJ2-1; D unresolved. CDR1 and CDR2 from the germline V gene are SGHTA and FQGTGA. V lost 0 bases and J 6 bases, leaving 15 bases between the germline ends. The CDR3 length is 16 residues. This CDR3 reads CASSLTRSRMGNEQFF. CDR3 DNA: TGTGCCAGCAGCTTAACGAGGAGCAGAATGGGCAATGAGCAGTTCTTC.

J is TRBJ2-7 and V is TRBV20-1; 8 nucleotides agree with TRBD1. Germline CDR1 and CDR2: DFQATT and SNEGSKA (reference sequence). This CDR3 is built from 15 residues. V trimming: 0 bases; J trimming: 2 bases; junction bases outside the gene matches: 6. The CDR3 region has the DNA TGCAGTGCTAGAGACCGACAGGGGAACACCTACGAGCAGTACTTC. Its protein product is CSARDRQGNTYEQYF.

V gene TRBV29-1 combines with J gene TRBJ2-5; no firm D call. The CDR3 contains 15 residues. Per germline, CDR1 SQVTM and CDR2 ANQGSEA. V lost 2 bases to trimming and J lost 2 bases, with 15 bases between them. This CDR3 is CSVEPRGAPQETQYF. CDR3 sequence (DNA): TGCAGCGTTGAACCCCGAGGTGCCCCTCAAGAGACCCAGTACTTC.

The chain is built from TRBV12-3 or TRBV12-4 and TRBJ2-3, with 8 bases that match TRBD2. With V trimmed by 5 bases and J by 7 bases, 14 bases remained unmatched. The CDR3 is 16 amino acids. The CDR3 nucleotides read TGTGCCAGCAGTCCCGGGCAACGGGGGGGCGTATATACGCAGTATTTT. Translating it yields CASSPGQRGGVYTQYF.

This clonotype was detected ten times or more. CDR3 bases: TGTGCCAGCAGTCGATCCTCAGGGGGAAGAGCGCAGTATTTT. Translated: CASSRSSGGRAQYF. This chain uses TRBV27 with TRBJ2-3; 7 nucleotides agree with TRBD1. This CDR3 is built from 14 residues. Germline V gives CDR1 MNHEY, CDR2 SMNVEV (reference sequence). With V trimmed by 5 bases and J by 10 bases, 12 bases remained unmatched.

There are many counts of this clonotype. The rearrangement links TRBV20-1 to TRBJ2-7; 12 bases map to TRBD1. This CDR3 contains 13 residues. Trimming at V came to 2 bases and at J to 6 bases, leaving 2 bases not matched to a gene. In germline, CDR1 is DFQATT, CDR2 SNEGSKA (reference sequence). CDR3 DNA sequence: TGCAGTGCTAGACGGGACAGGGGGCGCGAGCAGTACTTC. Translated, it gives CSARRDRGREQYF.

V usage is TRBV20-1 and J usage is TRBJ1-4; 8 bases fit TRBD1. The V gene's germline CDR1 is DFQATT and CDR2 SNEGSKA (reference sequence). V lost 6 bases and J lost 3; bases outside the gene matches: 6. The CDR3 spans 14 residues. The CDR3 nucleotides read TGCAGTGCGATCGGACAGGGTGCTAATGAAAAACTGTTTTTT. Its protein is CSAIGQGANEKLFF.

This clonotype occurred once. The J gene is TRBJ1-2, the V gene TRBV20-1; 7 nucleotides align to TRBD1. Germline-derived CDR1 and CDR2 are DFQATT and SNEGSKA (reference sequence). The CDR3 covers 15 residues. The J segment lost 8 bases and the V segment lost 4 bases, leaving 16 bases of the junction unmatched. This CDR3 is CSAKSQQGITWGYTF. The DNA of the CDR3 is TGCAGTGCTAAATCCCAACAGGGGATAACCTGGGGCTACACCTTC.

The chain recombines TRBV10-3 with TRBJ2-1; 12 bases line up with TRBD2. The CDR3 has 18 amino acids. The trim removed 10 bases at V and 12 bases at J, leaving 25 bases unmatched. Germline CDR1 ENHRY, CDR2 SYGVKD. The CDR3 loop is CATVQGAGTSGPDTWQFF. In DNA, the CDR3 is TGTGCCACCGTACAGGGGGCTGGGACTAGCGGGCCAGATACTTGGCAGTTCTTC.

This rearrangement joins TRBV5-8 to TRBJ2-7, with D perhaps matching TRBD1 (6 bases). CDR1 is SGHTS and CDR2 is YDEGEE in the germline V gene. This CDR3 has 15 amino acids. V was shortened by 0 bases and J by 0 bases, with 10 bases between the two germline ends. CDR3 in amino acids: CASSLVGTSSYEQYF. CDR3 DNA sequence: TGTGCCAGCAGCTTGGTCGGGACAAGCTCCTACGAGCAGTACTTC.

This clonotype occurred a few times. The chain links TRBV6-1 to TRBJ2-7, with unresolved D. This CDR3 contains 14 residues. The V and J ends lost 5 bases and 3 bases respectively, with 14 bases between them. From germline, CDR1 is MNHNS and CDR2 SASEGT. The CDR3 protein is CASSPGVDYYEQYF. The CDR3 DNA reads as TGTGCCAGCAGTCCCGGCGTAGATTACTACGAGCAGTACTTC.

This clonotype was counted many times. This chain links TRBV5-1 with TRBJ1-1, with 7 bases aligning to TRBD1. The CDR3 covers 15 residues. The ends lost 0 bases at V and 4 bases at J; junction bases unmatched: 6. Looked up from germline, CDR1 is SGHRS and CDR2 is YFSETQ. The CDR3 loop is CASSLAAGGTTEAFF. In nucleotides, the CDR3 is TGCGCCAGCAGCTTGGCGGCAGGGGGTACCACTGAAGCTTTCTTT.

The chain uses TRBV4-1 and TRBJ1-4; a possible D gene is TRBD1 (6 bases). Germline V gene data show CDR1 as MGHRA and CDR2 as YSYEKL. With 4 bases removed from V and 3 bases from J, the gap between germline ends came to 15 bases. The CDR3 is 16 amino acids. CDR3 coding DNA: TGCGCCAGCAGCCGCAATAGGGGGGAGCCTAATGAAAAACTGTTTTTT. As protein: CASSRNRGEPNEKLFF.

There are many counts of this clonotype. V is TRBV20-1 and J is TRBJ1-2; D remains ambiguous. Germline CDR1 and CDR2: DFQATT and SNEGSKA (reference sequence). This CDR3 has 15 residues. Deletions cut 0 bases from V and 6 bases from J, with 17 bases between. The CDR3 region has the DNA TGCAGTGCTAGAGATTCGGGTTTCTGGAACAATGGCTACACCTTC. Amino acids: CSARDSGFWNNGYTF.

This chain links TRBV5-6 with TRBJ2-2; D gene ambiguous. In germline, CDR1 is SGHDT, CDR2 YYEEEE. The CDR3 is made up of 16 amino acids. With 4 bases removed from V and 5 bases from J, the gap between germline ends came to 18 bases. CDR3 sequence (DNA): TGTGCCAGCAGCCTCGACCGCTACCCGAGGACCGGGGAGCTGTTTTTT. Translated, it gives CASSLDRYPRTGELFF. Based on the CDR3 plus reference TRBV5-6 and TRBJ2-2, the full variable domain is DAGVTQSPTHLIKTRGQQVTLRCSPKSGHDTVSWYQQALGQGPQFIFQYYEEEERQRGNFPDRFSGHQFPNYSSELNVNALLLGDSALYLCASSLDRYPRTGELFFGEGSRLTVL.

V is TRBV20-1 and J is TRBJ2-1, with 9 nucleotides matching TRBD2. The CDR3 contains 14 residues. Germline CDR1 is DFQATT and CDR2 is SNEGSKA (reference sequence). The CDR3 is CRVAGESSYNEQFF. Here the CDR3 DNA reads TGCAGGGTAGCGGGGGAAAGCTCCTACAATGAGCAGTTCTTC.